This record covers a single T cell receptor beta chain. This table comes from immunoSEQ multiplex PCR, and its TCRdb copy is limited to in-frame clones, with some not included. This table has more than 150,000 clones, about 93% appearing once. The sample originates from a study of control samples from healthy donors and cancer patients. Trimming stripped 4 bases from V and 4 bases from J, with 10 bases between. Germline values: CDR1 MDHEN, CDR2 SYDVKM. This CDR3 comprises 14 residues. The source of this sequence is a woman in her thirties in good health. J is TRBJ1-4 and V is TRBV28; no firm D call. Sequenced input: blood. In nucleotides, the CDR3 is TGTGCCAGCAGTTACGGGTCTCATAATGAAAAACTGTTTTTT. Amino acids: CASSYGSHNEKLFF.